Listed below are T cell receptor beta chains from one sample, sequenced in a study of blood T cell repertoires in COVID-19. The protocol was immunoSEQ multiplex PCR, while the TCRdb copy is restricted to in-frame clones and leaves out a portion. The repertoire has under 300,000 clones, roughly 83% of them found once; the top ten carry 9% to 15%. Sequenced material: peripheral blood. The receptors derive from a man older than 75 with acute or convalescent COVID-19. CDR3s include the opening cysteine and the closing phenylalanine or tryptophan. Each record gives: clone size, D gene, V gene, J gene, CDR3 protein, CDR3 DNA. D genes are given only for firm matches. A clone size is listed for some rows: how often the clone was seen (once, few, many), or a class if it is expanded.

>-|-|TRBV2|TRBJ1-1
CASSEAGGQGAFF
TGTGCCAGCAGTGAAGCGGGGGGGCAGGGAGCTTTCTTT
>-|-|TRBV7-2|TRBJ2-2
CASSPEGLSGELFF
TGTGCCAGCAGCCCGGAGGGACTCTCCGGGGAGCTGTTTTTT
>few|TRBD1|TRBV24-1|TRBJ2-3
CATSERDRGTDTQYF
TGTGCCACCAGTGAGCGGGACAGGGGAACAGATACGCAGTATTTT
>-|-|TRBV6-6|TRBJ1-3
CASSPVAGRASGNTIYF
TGTGCCAGCAGTCCGGTTGCCGGTCGAGCTTCTGGAAACACCATATATTTT
>-|TRBD1|TRBV7-2|TRBJ2-7
CASSQNTGTGGEQYF
TGTGCCAGCAGCCAGAACACCGGGACAGGGGGAGAGCAGTACTTC
>few|-|TRBV6-1|TRBJ1-1
CASSEERVAEAFF
TGTGCCAGCAGTGAAGAGAGGGTAGCTGAAGCTTTCTTT
>-|-|TRBV6-5|TRBJ2-3
CASSSGRTDTQYF
TGTGCCAGCAGTTCTGGGCGCACAGATACGCAGTATTTT
>once|-|TRBV5-6|TRBJ1-5
CASSPRGGGNQPQHF
TGTGCCAGCAGCCCCCGAGGCGGGGGGAATCAGCCCCAGCATTTT
>few|TRBD1|TRBV24-1|TRBJ2-7
CATSDTTGQHTYEQYF
TGTGCCACCAGTGATACAACGGGACAGCACACCTACGAGCAGTACTTC
>-|TRBD1|TRBV27|TRBJ2-7
CASSSADRSYEQYF
TGTGCCAGCAGTTCGGCGGACAGGTCCTACGAGCAGTACTTC
>-|TRBD1|TRBV18|TRBJ1-2
CASSPRTGEGYTF
TGTGCCAGCTCACCACGGACAGGGGAAGGCTACACCTTC
>-|TRBD1|TRBV3-1/TRBV3-2|TRBJ2-5
CASSLVGQEVKTQYF
TGTGCCAGCAGCCTAGTGGGACAGGAGGTGAAGACCCAGTACTTC
>-|-|TRBV19|TRBJ1-1
CASSIRYRTTKNTEAFF
TGTGCCAGTAGTATAAGGTACAGGACAACTAAAAACACTGAAGCTTTCTTT
>-|-|TRBV23-1|TRBJ2-7
CASSLPQGSPYEQYF
TGCGCCAGCAGTCTCCCGCAGGGGTCCCCCTACGAGCAGTACTTC
>-|TRBD1|TRBV28|TRBJ1-5
CASITGGAHQPQHF
TGTGCCAGCATAACAGGGGGCGCTCATCAGCCCCAGCATTTT
>-|TRBD2|TRBV10-3|TRBJ2-3
CAVQREGTDTQYF
TGTGCCGTTCAGCGGGAGGGAACAGATACGCAGTATTTT
>-|-|TRBV10-2|TRBJ1-2
CASSDHRDYTF
TGCGCCAGCAGTGACCATCGAGACTACACCTTC
>-|TRBD1|TRBV5-1|TRBJ2-3
CASSSGLRMADREDTQYF
TGCGCCAGCAGCTCCGGTCTTCGTATGGCCGACAGGGAGGATACGCAGTATTTT
>-|TRBD1|TRBV3-1/TRBV3-2|TRBJ1-1
CASSQRGMTGRLMNTEAFF
TGTGCCAGCAGCCAACGCGGGATGACAGGGAGACTCATGAACACTGAAGCTTTCTTT
>-|-|TRBV4-3|TRBJ2-6
CASRSLGANVLTF
TGCGCCAGCAGGAGCCTTGGGGCCAACGTCCTGACTTTC
>few|TRBD1|TRBV9|TRBJ1-3
CASSIWTGGAGNTIYF
TGTGCCAGCAGCATATGGACAGGGGGCGCTGGAAACACCATATATTTT
>-|TRBD2|TRBV11-2|TRBJ2-7
CASSLFGTSGRLEQYF
TGTGCCAGCAGCCTATTTGGGACTAGCGGGAGGCTCGAGCAGTACTTC
>-|-|TRBV28|TRBJ2-7
CASSLSNSYEQYF
TGTGCCAGCAGTTTATCAAATTCCTACGAGCAGTACTTC
>-|TRBD1|TRBV18|TRBJ2-7
CASSPGQGVFYEQYF
TGTGCCAGCTCACCTGGACAGGGGGTATTCTACGAGCAGTACTTC